The present entry profiles one TCR beta chain with its context. Its antigen is undetermined. Some clones are missing from TCRdb's copy, which holds only in-frame ones; the method was immunoSEQ multiplex PCR. The table lists about 82,000 clones, 80% to 95% of them singletons. The CDR3 sequence is 14 residues long. Trimming removed 4 bases at V and 0 bases at J, with 9 bases between. Germline CDR1 is ENHRY and CDR2 is SYGVKD. This specimen belongs to a study of graft-versus-host responses after intestinal transplantation. General study findings and limits: GvH clones surfaced in recipient marrow, some emerging earlier in ileum or blood.

The clonotype originates from a human donor who was the organ donor for an intestinal transplant. The chain links TRBV10-3 to TRBJ1-2, with D possibly being TRBD1 (6 bases). The sample here was unstimulated CD4+ T cells sorted from spleen or lymph node cells, taken before transplant. The CDR3 DNA reads TGTGCCATCAGTGGGCAGGGGACTAACTATGGCTACACCTTC. Protein product: CAISGQGTNYGYTF.